These T cell receptor beta chains were read from a single sample in a study of blood T cell repertoires in COVID-19. Only in-frame clones appear in the TCRdb table, and some are missing; sequencing was by immunoSEQ multiplex PCR. The sample holds a few hundred thousand clones, roughly nine tenths seen once. Source material: PBMCs or T cells enriched from blood (not recorded which). Every receptor here comes from a woman between 25 and 40 years old who had recovered from COVID-19. The CDR3 runs from the conserved cysteine through the conserved F or W. D genes are given only for firm matches.

CASSYSWTGGTEAFF TGTGCCAGCAGTTACAGTTGGACAGGGGGCACTGAAGCTTTCTTT TRBJ1-1 TRBV6-5 TRBD1
CASSLERVTNEKLFF TGTGCCAGCAGCCTTGAGAGAGTAACTAATGAAAAACTGTTTTTT TRBJ1-4 TRBV28 NA
CASSVGSPGEAFF TGTGCCAGCAGCGTAGGCAGTCCAGGGGAAGCTTTCTTT TRBJ1-1 TRBV9 NA
CATSSYNEQYF TGTGCCACCAGCAGCTATAACGAGCAGTACTTC TRBJ2-7 TRBV15 NA
CARTGGAGRSGYTF TGTGCCCGGACAGGGGGCGCAGGTAGAAGTGGCTACACCTTC TRBJ1-2 TRBV30 TRBD1
CASSNRDSFYEQYF TGTGCCAGCAGCAACCGGGACAGCTTCTACGAGCAGTACTTC TRBJ2-7 TRBV28 TRBD1
CASRQQGYEQYF TGTGCCAGCAGACAACAGGGTTACGAGCAGTACTTC TRBJ2-7 TRBV12-3/TRBV12-4 NA
CASRPGQGFLGTEAFF TGTGCCAGCAGACCGGGACAGGGATTTTTAGGCACTGAAGCTTTCTTT TRBJ1-1 TRBV2 TRBD1
CSASQGPTF TGCAGTGCTAGCCAGGGGCCCACCTTC TRBJ1-2 TRBV20-1 NA
CASSTPGQGYTDTQYF TGTGCCAGCAGCACACCGGGACAGGGTTACACAGATACGCAGTATTTT TRBJ2-3 TRBV21-1 NA
CASSLWGEGGADTEAFF TGTGCCAGCAGCTTGTGGGGGGAAGGAGGGGCCGACACTGAAGCTTTCTTT TRBJ1-1 TRBV5-8 NA
CASSSDSSYNEQFF TGTGCCAGCAGCTCGGACAGCTCCTACAATGAGCAGTTCTTC TRBJ2-1 TRBV7-3 NA
CASSPQIYGTGNTIYF TGTGCCAGTAGTCCCCAGATTTACGGGACTGGAAACACCATATATTTT TRBJ1-3 TRBV19 NA
CASSSVATPVSYEQYF TGTGCCAGCAGTTCGGTAGCTACACCTGTCTCCTACGAGCAGTACTTC TRBJ2-7 TRBV28 NA
CASSLGLAKNIQYF TGTGCCAGCAGCTTAGGCTTAGCCAAAAACATTCAGTACTTC TRBJ2-4 TRBV13 NA
CASSQAQDRDQPQHF TGTGCCAGCAGCCAAGCCCAGGACAGGGACCAGCCCCAGCATTTT TRBJ1-5 TRBV3-1/TRBV3-2 TRBD1
CASSLQSAQETQYF TGTGCCAGCAGCTTACAGAGCGCCCAAGAGACCCAGTACTTC TRBJ2-5 TRBV13 NA
CASSLNRRSEAFF TGTGCCAGCAGCTTGAATCGGCGGAGTGAAGCTTTCTTT TRBJ1-1 TRBV7-2 NA
CASSYSQDTQYF TGTGCCAGCAGTTACTCACAAGATACGCAGTATTTT TRBJ2-3 TRBV6-6 NA
CSVGQLETQYF TGCAGCGTTGGACAGCTGGAGACCCAGTACTTC TRBJ2-5 TRBV29-1 NA
CASSQEQANTGELFF TGTGCCAGCAGCCAAGAACAAGCGAACACCGGGGAGCTGTTTTTT TRBJ2-2 TRBV3-1/TRBV3-2 NA
CASSLGGQGGETQYF TGTGCCAGCAGCTTAGGGGGACAGGGGGGAGAGACCCAGTACTTC TRBJ2-5 TRBV11-2 TRBD1
CASSGSGAPQETQYF TGTGCCAGCAGCGGGTCAGGGGCCCCCCAAGAGACCCAGTACTTC TRBJ2-5 TRBV9 NA
CATSSNRGLYEQYF TGTGCCACCAGCAGTAACAGGGGACTCTACGAGCAGTACTTC TRBJ2-7 TRBV15 NA
CASSRGQGLIYEQYF TGTGCCAGCAGCCGGGGACAGGGGTTAATCTACGAGCAGTACTTC TRBJ2-7 TRBV5-8 TRBD1